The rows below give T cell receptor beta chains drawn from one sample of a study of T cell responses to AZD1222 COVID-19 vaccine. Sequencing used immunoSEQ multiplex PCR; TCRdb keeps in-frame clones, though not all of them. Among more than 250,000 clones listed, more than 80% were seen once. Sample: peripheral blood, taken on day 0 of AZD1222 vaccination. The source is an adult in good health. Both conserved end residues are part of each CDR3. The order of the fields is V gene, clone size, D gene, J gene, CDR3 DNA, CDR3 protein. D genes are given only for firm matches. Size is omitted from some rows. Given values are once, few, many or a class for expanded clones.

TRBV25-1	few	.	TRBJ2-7	TGTGCCAGCAGTGACACCCGACAGCTCAGCTACGAGCAGTACTTC	CASSDTRQLSYEQYF
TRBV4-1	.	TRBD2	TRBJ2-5	TGCGCCAGCAGCCAAGATCAAATTAGCGGGGGGCAAGAGACCCAGTACTTC	CASSQDQISGGQETQYF
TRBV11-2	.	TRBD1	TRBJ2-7	TGTGCCAGCAGCCCAACACAACGCCACAGGGGAATTTCCTACGAGCAGTACTTC	CASSPTQRHRGISYEQYF
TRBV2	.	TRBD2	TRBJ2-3	TGTGCCAGCAGTCCTCGGACTAGCGGCCCCGTTACGCAGTATTTT	CASSPRTSGPVTQYF
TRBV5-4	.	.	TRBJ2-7	TGTGCCAGCAGCTTGTACGCCGAGCAGTACTTC	CASSLYAEQYF
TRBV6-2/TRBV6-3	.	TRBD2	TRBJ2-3	TGTGCCAGCAGTTCCCCCCGGTTAGCGGGAGGTACGCAGTATTTT	CASSSPRLAGGTQYF
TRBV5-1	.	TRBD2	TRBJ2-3	TGCGCCAGCAGCTTGGTACTAGCGGGGGCCTCCGGGGCAGATACGCAGTATTTT	CASSLVLAGASGADTQYF
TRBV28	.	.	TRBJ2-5	TGTGCCAGCAGTTTGGCGCAGGGTCGGGAGACCCAGTACTTC	CASSLAQGRETQYF
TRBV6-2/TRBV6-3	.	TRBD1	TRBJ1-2	TGTGCCAGCAGTTACGCGGACAGGGGTCCAAACTATGGCTACACCTTC	CASSYADRGPNYGYTF
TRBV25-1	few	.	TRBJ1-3	TGTGCCAGCAGTGAACGAGGGTTTGGAAACACCATATATTTT	CASSERGFGNTIYF
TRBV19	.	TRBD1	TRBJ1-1	TGTGCCAGTAGTATCGAGACAGGGCTGGGCACTGAAGCTTTCTTT	CASSIETGLGTEAFF
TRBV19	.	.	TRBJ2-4	TGTGCCAGTAGTAAATCGGGGACGGGAAACATTCAGTACTTC	CASSKSGTGNIQYF
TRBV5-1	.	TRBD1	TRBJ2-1	TGCGCCAGCAGCTTGGATTCGGGACAGATTTACAATGAGCAGTTCTTC	CASSLDSGQIYNEQFF
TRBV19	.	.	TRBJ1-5	TGTGCCAGTAGTATATTTACGTTTAGCAATCAGCCCCAGCATTTT	CASSIFTFSNQPQHF
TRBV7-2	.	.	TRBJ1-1	TGTGCCAGCAGCTTAGGCGGGGGGCCTGGCACTGAAGCTTTCTTT	CASSLGGGPGTEAFF
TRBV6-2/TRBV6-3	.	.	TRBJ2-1	TGTGCCAGCAGTGCCCCGGGACTGGGTTACAATGAGCAGTTCTTC	CASSAPGLGYNEQFF